This TCR beta chain was obtained from a study of blood T cell repertoires in COVID-19 (dated by TCRdb to the early 2020s). Turning to the overall study: Collaborator samples came from the United States, Italy and Spain and covered acute and convalescent phases of COVID-19. The material from the prospective study consisted of cDNA or gDNA derived from T cells, B-cell-depleted T cells, or PBMCs. The dataset comprised deeply sampled blood TCRbeta repertoires from subjects exposed to, actively infected with, or recovered from COVID-19. The repertoires were made available in a free public database intended to serve as a resource for research on the immune response to SARS-CoV-2. Samples came from the ongoing ImmuneRACE study (first 160 participants) plus 1,254 subjects from 6 global collaborators. Nearly every sample came with metadata listing a de-identified subject ID, COVID-19 status, age in years and sex. Where available, HLA class I and class II types were taken from metadata supplied by the sample provider and were not determined by assay-based typing.

For this clone: Its antigen target is currently unknown. No much larger clonotype is one base removed from it; base qualities were not supplied.

The study at large found these results: Clinical and demographic metadata were provided uncurated, with the amount varying by source and participant.

The germline V gene sets CDR1 to LGHNA and CDR2 to YSLEER. Its CDR3 holds 15 amino acids, cysteine through phenylalanine. Left in the record is the CDR3 DNA by itself, 45 bases read in frame from the first base. The junction carries 17 bases between V and J, which are trimmed by 4 bases and 5 bases respectively. TCRbeta CDR3 regions were amplified from genomic DNA using the immunoSEQ Assay, a bias-controlled multiplex PCR. On the authors' methods: The number of nucleated cells in each sample was estimated from the amplification of reference gene primers within the assay. To quantify the absolute abundance of each unique TCRbeta CDR3 rearrangement, sequence reads were collapsed and filtered. For each sample, productive Simpson clonality was calculated by taking the square root of Simpson's diversity index across productive rearrangements. Imported from immuneACCESS, the table was reduced by TCRdb to in-frame sequences with V and J called. These copies leave out some clones; in studies compared against another copy, an unresolved V gene accounts for under half, and the cause of the remainder is not known. That table is the source of V, J and clone size, and D and trimming were worked out from the DNA. The sample profile shows tens of thousands of clones; around 83% of them were found once. Approximately 45% of the sample goes to the ten largest clones.

The collaborating institutions used their own protocols to collect whole blood in K2EDTA tubes. For TCRbeta analysis, collaborators shipped samples as frozen whole blood, isolated PBMCs, or DNA extracted from either of those sample types. The specimen sequenced was peripheral blood. This receptor was taken from an elderly woman with active or convalescent COVID-19. Recombination linked TRBV4-3 to TRBJ1-2, and perhaps TRBD1 as D gene, on 6 matching bases. The CDR3 has the sequence CASSLTGTRAYGYTF. The bases read TGCGCCAGCAGCCTGACCGGGACACGCGCTTATGGCTACACCTTC.